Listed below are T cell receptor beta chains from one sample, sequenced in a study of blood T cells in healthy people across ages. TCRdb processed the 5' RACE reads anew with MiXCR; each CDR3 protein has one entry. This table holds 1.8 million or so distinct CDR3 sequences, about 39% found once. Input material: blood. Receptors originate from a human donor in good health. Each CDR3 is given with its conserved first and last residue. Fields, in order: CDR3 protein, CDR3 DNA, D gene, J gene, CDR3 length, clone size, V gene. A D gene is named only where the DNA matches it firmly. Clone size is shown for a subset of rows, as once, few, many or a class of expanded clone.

CDR3 protein: CASSESESYEQYF
CDR3 DNA: TGTGCCAGCAGTGAGTCAGAATCCTACGAGCAGTACTTC
D gene: .
J gene: TRBJ2-7
CDR3 length: 13
clone size: few
V gene: TRBV6-4

CDR3 protein: CAIRLAGGTTDTQYF
CDR3 DNA: TGTGCCATCCGACTAGCGGGCGGTACCACAGATACGCAGTATTTT
D gene: TRBD2
J gene: TRBJ2-3
CDR3 length: 15
clone size: .
V gene: TRBV6-2/TRBV6-3

CDR3 protein: CASFNLRGETQYF
CDR3 DNA: TGCGCCAGCTTCAACCTCAGGGGGGAGACCCAGTACTTC
D gene: TRBD1
J gene: TRBJ2-5
CDR3 length: 13
clone size: .
V gene: TRBV5-1

CDR3 protein: CANSLLTGLAGGSYEQYF
CDR3 DNA: TGTGCCAACAGCTTACTTACGGGACTAGCGGGGGGGTCCTACGAGCAGTACTTC
D gene: TRBD2
J gene: TRBJ2-7
CDR3 length: 18
clone size: .
V gene: TRBV7-2

CDR3 protein: CASPPGLTMNTEAFF
CDR3 DNA: TGTGCCAGCCCTCCGGGGTTAACTATGAACACTGAAGCTTTCTTT
D gene: .
J gene: TRBJ1-1
CDR3 length: 15
clone size: .
V gene: TRBV12-3/TRBV12-4

CDR3 protein: CASSQVVLSPSSGNTIYF
CDR3 DNA: TGCGCCAGCAGCCAGGTTGTTCTGAGCCCGAGCTCTGGAAACACCATATATTTT
D gene: .
J gene: TRBJ1-3
CDR3 length: 18
clone size: once
V gene: TRBV4-1

CDR3 protein: CASSPWTGLGNEQFF
CDR3 DNA: TGTGCCAGCAGCCCGTGGACAGGGCTTGGCAATGAGCAGTTCTTC
D gene: TRBD1
J gene: TRBJ2-1
CDR3 length: 15
clone size: once
V gene: TRBV11-2

CDR3 protein: CASSVSLLMGTDTQYF
CDR3 DNA: TGTGCCAGCAGCGTGTCTCTACTAATGGGCACAGATACGCAGTATTTT
D gene: .
J gene: TRBJ2-3
CDR3 length: 16
clone size: .
V gene: TRBV9

CDR3 protein: CASSFNQGGEAFF
CDR3 DNA: TGTGCCAGCAGCTTCAACCAGGGGGGTGAAGCTTTCTTT
D gene: TRBD1
J gene: TRBJ1-1
CDR3 length: 13
clone size: .
V gene: TRBV12-3/TRBV12-4

CDR3 protein: CASSYSGTGAEETQYF
CDR3 DNA: TGTGCCAGCAGTTACTCGGGGACAGGGGCAGAAGAGACCCAGTACTTC
D gene: TRBD1
J gene: TRBJ2-5
CDR3 length: 16
clone size: .
V gene: TRBV6-5

CDR3 protein: CASSHTLTSPYYNEQFF
CDR3 DNA: TGTGCCAGCAGCCACACTCTGACTAGCCCCTACTACAATGAGCAGTTCTTC
D gene: TRBD2
J gene: TRBJ2-1
CDR3 length: 17
clone size: .
V gene: TRBV5-6

CDR3 protein: CASSFELTTSEQFF
CDR3 DNA: TGTGCCAGCAGTTTCGAATTGACTACAAGTGAGCAGTTCTTC
D gene: .
J gene: TRBJ2-1
CDR3 length: 14
clone size: many
V gene: TRBV6-6

CDR3 protein: CAINPTLDQPYTF
CDR3 DNA: TGTGCCATAAATCCAACCCTCGACCAGCCCTACACCTTC
D gene: .
J gene: TRBJ1-2
CDR3 length: 13
clone size: few
V gene: TRBV10-3

CDR3 protein: CASSLVTVRGRETQYF
CDR3 DNA: TGTGCCAGCAGCTTAGTCACTGTCAGGGGGCGAGAGACCCAGTACTTC
D gene: TRBD1
J gene: TRBJ2-5
CDR3 length: 16
clone size: .
V gene: TRBV11-2

CDR3 protein: CASSFEVNTEAFF
CDR3 DNA: TGCGCCAGCAGCTTTGAGGTGAACACTGAAGCTTTCTTT
D gene: .
J gene: TRBJ1-1
CDR3 length: 13
clone size: many
V gene: TRBV5-1

CDR3 protein: CASTSSSGNTDTQYF
CDR3 DNA: TGTGCCAGCACCTCTTCTAGCGGAAACACAGATACGCAGTATTTT
D gene: TRBD2
J gene: TRBJ2-3
CDR3 length: 15
clone size: .
V gene: TRBV7-9

CDR3 protein: CASSDPRYF
CDR3 DNA: TGTGCCAGCAGTGACCCAAGGTATTTT
D gene: .
J gene: TRBJ2-3
CDR3 length: 9
clone size: few
V gene: TRBV6-4

CDR3 protein: CASSFAGGRKETQYF
CDR3 DNA: TGTGCCAGCAGTTTTGCGGGGGGGCGGAAAGAGACCCAGTACTTC
D gene: TRBD2
J gene: TRBJ2-5
CDR3 length: 15
clone size: .
V gene: TRBV12-3/TRBV12-4

CDR3 protein: CSASNTEVLSLYEQYF
CDR3 DNA: TGCAGTGCTAGTAATACCGAGGTCCTCTCCCTTTACGAGCAGTACTTC
D gene: .
J gene: TRBJ2-7
CDR3 length: 16
clone size: .
V gene: TRBV20-1

CDR3 protein: CASTLGPSNQPQHF
CDR3 DNA: TGTGCCAGTACCCTTGGGCCGAGCAATCAGCCCCAGCATTTT
D gene: .
J gene: TRBJ1-5
CDR3 length: 14
clone size: .
V gene: TRBV19

CDR3 protein: CATSSRLALSTDTQYF
CDR3 DNA: TGTGCCACCAGCAGCCGACTAGCGCTTAGCACAGATACGCAGTATTTT
D gene: TRBD2
J gene: TRBJ2-3
CDR3 length: 16
clone size: .
V gene: TRBV15

CDR3 protein: CASSPTAPGANVLTF
CDR3 DNA: TGTGCCAGCAGCCCGACGGCCCCTGGGGCCAACGTCCTGACTTTC
D gene: .
J gene: TRBJ2-6
CDR3 length: 15
clone size: few
V gene: TRBV7-2

CDR3 protein: CASSYSGGIPLEGYTF
CDR3 DNA: TGTGCCAGCAGTTACTCGGGGGGGATTCCTCTGGAAGGCTACACCTTC
D gene: .
J gene: TRBJ1-2
CDR3 length: 16
clone size: .
V gene: TRBV6-5

CDR3 protein: CASSYSIQVGEQFF
CDR3 DNA: TGTGCCAGCAGTTACTCGATACAGGTCGGTGAGCAGTTCTTC
D gene: .
J gene: TRBJ2-1
CDR3 length: 14
clone size: .
V gene: TRBV6-2/TRBV6-3

CDR3 protein: CASSLSGRGMNGYTF
CDR3 DNA: TGCGCCAGCAGCCTATCGGGGCGGGGGATGAATGGCTACACCTTC
D gene: .
J gene: TRBJ1-2
CDR3 length: 15
clone size: few
V gene: TRBV4-1